This entry features one T cell receptor (beta chain) sequence. The data are from a study of blood T cell repertoires in COVID-19. Study background: The study drew acute and convalescent COVID-19 samples from the United States, Italy and Spain. Sample material is recorded as cDNA or gDNA derived from T cells, B-cell-depleted T cells, or PBMCs.

As processed by the authors: Researchers report that nucleated cell counts were estimated from reference gene primer amplification. Repertoires were generated with immunoSEQ multiplex PCR, while TCRdb's copy carries only in-frame clones and drops some. The DNA was the basis for D and trimming; V, J and clone size are from that table. The profile shows 100,000 to 150,000 clones, 85% to 90% of them singletons. This CDR3 region has 15 residues. V lost 0 bases and J 0 bases, leaving 9 bases between the germline ends. Per germline, CDR1 KGHSH and CDR2 LQKENI. Sequences were obtained from peripheral blood. The chain joins TRBV18 to TRBJ2-7; D is possibly TRBD1 (5 bases). The clonotype was recovered from a man aged 50 to 59 with acute or convalescent COVID-19. This CDR3 is CASSPPTTVSYEQYF. CDR3 nucleotides: TGTGCCAGCTCACCACCCACGACAGTCTCCTACGAGCAGTACTTC.